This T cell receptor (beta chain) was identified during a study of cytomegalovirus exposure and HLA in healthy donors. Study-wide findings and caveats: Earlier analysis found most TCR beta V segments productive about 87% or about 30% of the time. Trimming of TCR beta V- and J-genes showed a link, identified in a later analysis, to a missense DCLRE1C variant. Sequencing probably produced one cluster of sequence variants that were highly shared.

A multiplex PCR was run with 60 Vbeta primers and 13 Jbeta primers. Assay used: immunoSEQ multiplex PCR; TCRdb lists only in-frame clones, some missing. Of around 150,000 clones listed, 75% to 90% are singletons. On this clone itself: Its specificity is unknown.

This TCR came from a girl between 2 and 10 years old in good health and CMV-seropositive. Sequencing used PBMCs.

The CDR3 DNA follows: TGTGCCAGCAGTCTACAGGGACCTAATCAGCCCCAGCATTTT. This translates into CASSLQGPNQPQHF. The chain links TRBV2 to TRBJ1-5, with D maybe TRBD1 (6 bases). Deletions cut 5 bases from V and 4 bases from J, with 12 bases between. There are 14 residues in the CDR3. The germline CDR1 and CDR2 sequences are SNHLY and FYNNEI.